This TCR beta chain appears in the sequencing data of a study of human thymus T cells. Data came from immunoSEQ multiplex PCR; TCRdb stores just in-frame clones and leaves some out. The table shows tens of thousands of clones, with roughly 94% occurring only once. This clone was seen only once. Its antigen is unknown. Study-level findings and limits: Thymic and blood repertoires seemed to show skewed V and J gene use. Related research found strongly overlapping thymic repertoires in unrelated individuals.

It was from resections taken during corrective heart surgery that the thymus tissue came. Serving as donors were healthy Finnish infants, each of whom was having open corrective surgery for congenital heart defects. The CDR3 is made up of 16 amino acids. Trimming removed 0 bases at V and 1 base at J, with 12 bases between. Germline assignment: CDR1 MNHEY and CDR2 SVGAGI. Sequenced material: thymus tissue. This rearrangement joins TRBV6-5 to TRBJ1-2; D is undetermined. This TCR was recovered from a girl in the first two years of life with a congenital heart defect but otherwise immunologically healthy. CDR3 protein: CASSYSIGSINYGYTF. The DNA for the CDR3 is TGTGCCAGCAGTTACTCGATTGGCTCGATTAACTATGGCTACACCTTC.